This T cell receptor beta chain was sequenced during a study of blood T cell repertoires in COVID-19. About the research overall: T cells, B-cell-depleted T cells, or PBMCs provided the cDNA or gDNA that served as material.

V lost 6 bases and J lost 2; bases outside the gene matches: 17. CDR3 length: 19 amino acids. Germline V lookup: CDR1 MDHEN, CDR2 SYDVKM. Using immunoSEQ multiplex PCR, the repertoire was profiled, and TCRdb retains in-frame clones only, with some absent. This table has more than 90,000 clones, 86% appearing once. This chain connects TRBV28 to TRBJ2-7, with 12 bases identical to TRBD2. The sample taken for sequencing was peripheral blood. The clonotype originates from a man aged 65 to 85 who had recovered from COVID-19. The CDR3 region is CASRGYVTSGGQNPYEQYF. As DNA, the CDR3 is TGTGCCAGCAGAGGGTACGTCACTAGCGGGGGGCAAAACCCCTACGAGCAGTACTTC.